Shown below are 10 T cell receptor beta chains from a single sample sequenced in a study of blood T cell repertoires in COVID-19. TCRdb keeps only in-frame clones here, not all; method: immunoSEQ multiplex PCR. The sample consists of about 260,000 clones, over 80% of them appearing once. The sequenced sample was PBMCs or T cells enriched from blood (not recorded which). The receptors originated from a woman aged 30 to 39 with acute COVID-19.

J is TRBJ2-1 and V is TRBV5-1; perhaps TRBD2 as D (6 bases). Trimming left V 4 bases short and J 3 bases short, with 11 bases between. CDR3 size: 14 residues. Germline V lookup: CDR1 SGHRS, CDR2 YFSETQ. The DNA of the CDR3 is TGCGCCAGCAGCCTAGCGAACATCTACAATGAGCAGTTCTTC. As protein: CASSLANIYNEQFF.

The chain combines TRBV11-2 with TRBJ2-2, with TRBD2 matching over 7 bases. The trim removed 1 base at V and 7 bases at J, leaving 9 bases unmatched. Germline CDR1 and CDR2: SGHAT and FQNNGV. This CDR3 comprises 16 residues. The CDR3 DNA reads as TGTGCCAGCAGCTTAGTGTCAGGACTAGAGATCGGGGAGCTGTTTTTT. This codes for CASSLVSGLEIGELFF.

The sample holds one count of this clone. The J gene is TRBJ2-7, the V gene TRBV14, with TRBD2 matching 12 bases. Trimming cost V 2 bases and J 8 bases; bases outside gene matches: 4. Looked up from germline, CDR1 is SGHDN and CDR2 is FVKESK. The CDR3 has 14 amino acids. CDR3 coding DNA: TGTGCCAGCAGCCAACTAGCGGGAGGGCCTAAGCAGTACTTC. The encoded protein is CASSQLAGGPKQYF.

The genes are TRBV19 and TRBJ1-3; D call uncertain. In germline, CDR1 is LNHDA, CDR2 SQIVND (reference sequence). CDR3 length: 12 residues. V shed 10 bases and J shed 7 bases, with 14 bases lying between them. The CDR3 region is CATTHRENTIYF. DNA for the CDR3: TGTGCCACTACCCACCGGGAGAACACCATATATTTT.

This chain connects TRBV21-1 to TRBJ2-5; the table names TRBD2, a call not compared with the DNA. TRBV21-1 is recorded as a pseudogene. The CDR3 totals 15 residues. The CDR3 here is CASSDPGLAGETQYF. The DNA of the CDR3 is TGTGCCAGCAGCGACCCGGGACTAGCGGGAGAGACCCAGTACTTC.

This chain joins TRBV28 and TRBJ2-7; a possible D gene is TRBD1 (6 bases). CDR1 and CDR2 (germline): MDHEN, SYDVKM. CDR3 length equals 12 residues. Deletions cut 6 bases from V and 6 bases from J, with 12 bases between. In nucleotides, the CDR3 is TGTGCCAGCAGACCAGGGGAAAGCGAGCAGTACTTC. It is translated as CASRPGESEQYF.

V gene TRBV12-3 or TRBV12-4 combines with J gene TRBJ1-2; TRBD1 agrees at 11 bases. The CDR3 contains 13 residues. With V trimmed by 6 bases and J by 7 bases, 4 bases remained unmatched. CDR3 nucleotides: TGTGCCAGCAGCCCTGGGACAGGGGGTGGCTACACCTTC. Translating it yields CASSPGTGGGYTF.

This clone came up a few times. The rearrangement joins TRBV6-5 to TRBJ2-1, with 11 positions matching TRBD2. Losses at the gene ends were 0 bases for V and 5 bases for J; bases not matched to a gene: 0. Germline CDR1 MNHEY, CDR2 SVGAGI. The CDR3 is 15 residues long. This CDR3 reads CASSYSLAGDNEQFF. The CDR3 region has the DNA TGTGCCAGCAGTTACTCACTAGCGGGAGACAATGAGCAGTTCTTC.

The chain has TRBV5-4 and TRBJ1-1, with a tentative D call TRBD1 (5 bases). V gave up 6 bases and J gave up 6 bases, with 15 bases separating them. The CDR3 totals 13 residues. CDR1 and CDR2 from the germline V gene are SGHNT and YYREEE (reference sequence). The CDR3 DNA is TGTGCCAGCACCAATTCTGACAGTCCTGAAGCTTTCTTT. It specifies CASTNSDSPEAFF.

The chain employs TRBV2 and TRBJ1-2, with TRBD1 as a possible D gene (6 bases). The germline V gene has CDR1 SNHLY and CDR2 FYNNEI. This CDR3 is built from 15 residues. The V end lost 2 bases, the J end lost 0 bases, and 10 bases lay between the germline ends. CDR3 DNA: TGTGCCAGCAGTGAATTGGACAGATCTAACTATGGCTACACCTTC. The encoded protein is CASSELDRSNYGYTF.